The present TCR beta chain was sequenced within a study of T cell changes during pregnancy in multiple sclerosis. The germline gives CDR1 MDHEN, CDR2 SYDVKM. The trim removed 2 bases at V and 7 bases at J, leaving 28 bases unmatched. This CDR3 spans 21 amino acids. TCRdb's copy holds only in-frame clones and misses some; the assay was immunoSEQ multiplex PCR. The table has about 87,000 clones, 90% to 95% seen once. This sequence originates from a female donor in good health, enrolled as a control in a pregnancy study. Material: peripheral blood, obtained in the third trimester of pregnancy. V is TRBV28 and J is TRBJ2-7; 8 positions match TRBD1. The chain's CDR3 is CASSLTVIGTGALGKFGEQYF. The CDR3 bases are TGTGCCAGCAGTTTAACGGTAATTGGGACAGGTGCCCTCGGAAAGTTCGGGGAGCAGTACTTC.